This TCR beta chain stems from a study of cytomegalovirus exposure and HLA in healthy donors. Clones were sequenced by immunoSEQ multiplex PCR, and TCRdb holds only the in-frame ones, with some missing. The table has around 230,000 clones, 70% to 90% seen once; the top ten hold 1% to 1.5%. The germline V gene encodes CDR1 SGHRS and CDR2 YFSETQ. The trim removed 3 bases at V and 7 bases at J, leaving 7 bases unmatched. This CDR3 is 15 amino acids long. The V call is TRBV5-1, the J call TRBJ1-4, with 9 bases fitting TRBD1. The sequence was obtained from a woman in her twenties or thirties in good health and CMV-seropositive. Sequenced: PBMCs. CDR3 region: CASSSSGTGSEKLFF. The DNA for the CDR3 is TGCGCCAGCAGCTCTTCCGGGACAGGGTCTGAAAAACTGTTTTTT.